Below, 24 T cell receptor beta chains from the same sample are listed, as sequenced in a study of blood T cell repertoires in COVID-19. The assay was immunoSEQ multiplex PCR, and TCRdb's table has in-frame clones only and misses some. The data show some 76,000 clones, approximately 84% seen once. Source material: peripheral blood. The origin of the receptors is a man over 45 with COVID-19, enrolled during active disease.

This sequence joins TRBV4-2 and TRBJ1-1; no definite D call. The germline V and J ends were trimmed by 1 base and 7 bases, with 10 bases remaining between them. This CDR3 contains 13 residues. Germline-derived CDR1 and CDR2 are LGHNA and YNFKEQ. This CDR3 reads CASSQGQNLEAFF. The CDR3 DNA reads TGTGCCAGCAGCCAAGGGCAGAACCTTGAAGCTTTCTTT.

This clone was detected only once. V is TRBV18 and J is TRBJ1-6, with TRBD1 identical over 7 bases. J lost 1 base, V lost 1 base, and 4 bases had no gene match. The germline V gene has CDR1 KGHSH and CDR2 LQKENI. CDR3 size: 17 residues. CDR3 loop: CASSPQQGESYNSPLHF. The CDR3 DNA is TGTGCCAGCTCACCACAGCAGGGGGAGTCCTATAATTCACCCCTCCACTTT.

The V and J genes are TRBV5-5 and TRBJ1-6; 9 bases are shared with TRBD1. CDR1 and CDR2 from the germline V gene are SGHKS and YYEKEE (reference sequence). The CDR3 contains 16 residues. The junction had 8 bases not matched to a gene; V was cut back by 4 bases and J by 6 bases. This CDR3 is CASSLRQGGGNSPLHF. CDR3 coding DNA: TGTGCCAGCAGCCTCAGACAGGGGGGAGGTAATTCACCCCTCCACTTT.

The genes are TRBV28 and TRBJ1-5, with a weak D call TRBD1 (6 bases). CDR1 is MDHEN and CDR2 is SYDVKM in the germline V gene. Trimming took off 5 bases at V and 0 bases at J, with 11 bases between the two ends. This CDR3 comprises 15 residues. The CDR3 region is CASSRQVHSNQPQHF. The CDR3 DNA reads TGTGCCAGCAGTCGACAGGTTCATAGCAATCAGCCCCAGCATTTT.

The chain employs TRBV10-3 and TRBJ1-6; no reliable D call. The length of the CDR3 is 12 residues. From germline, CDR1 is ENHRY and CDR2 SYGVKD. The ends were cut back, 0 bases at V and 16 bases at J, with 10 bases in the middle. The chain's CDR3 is CAISESTLTLHF. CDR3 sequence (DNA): TGTGCCATCAGTGAGTCGACTCTAACACTCCACTTT.

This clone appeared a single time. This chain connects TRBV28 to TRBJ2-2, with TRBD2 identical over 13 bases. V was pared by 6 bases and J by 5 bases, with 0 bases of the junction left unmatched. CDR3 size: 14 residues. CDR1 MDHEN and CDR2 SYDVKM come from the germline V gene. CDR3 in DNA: TGTGCCAGCAGGACTAGCGGGAGGACCGGGGAGCTGTTTTTT. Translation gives CASRTSGRTGELFF.

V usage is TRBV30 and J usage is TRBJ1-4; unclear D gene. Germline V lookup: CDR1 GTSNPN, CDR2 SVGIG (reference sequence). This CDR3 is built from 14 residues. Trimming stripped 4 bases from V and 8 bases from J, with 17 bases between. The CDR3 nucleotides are TGTGCCTGGACCCCCGGAGGGATTGTGGAAAAACTGTTTTTT. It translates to CAWTPGGIVEKLFF.

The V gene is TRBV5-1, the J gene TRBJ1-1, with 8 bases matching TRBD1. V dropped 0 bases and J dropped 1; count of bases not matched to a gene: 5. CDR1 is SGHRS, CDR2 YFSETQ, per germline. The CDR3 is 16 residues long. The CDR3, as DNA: TGCGCCAGCAGCTTGGTTGGAGGACAGGGGAACACTGAAGCTTTCTTT. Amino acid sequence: CASSLVGGQGNTEAFF.

The CDR3 DNA is TGTGCCAGCAGTTCCCCCCCCGGGAAAGGCAATCAGCCCCAGCATTTT. This translates into CASSSPPGKGNQPQHF. The rearrangement uses TRBV28 and TRBJ1-5; D is unclear. CDR3 length: 16 amino acids. V lost 4 bases and J lost 2, with 15 bases in between. The germline V gene encodes CDR1 MDHEN and CDR2 SYDVKM.

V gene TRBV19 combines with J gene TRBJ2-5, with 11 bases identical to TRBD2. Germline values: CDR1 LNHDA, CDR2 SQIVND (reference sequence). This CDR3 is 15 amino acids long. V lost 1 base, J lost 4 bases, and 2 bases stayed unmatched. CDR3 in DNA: TGTGCCAGTAGTATAGGACTAGCGGGAACAGAGACCCAGTACTTC. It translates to CASSIGLAGTETQYF.

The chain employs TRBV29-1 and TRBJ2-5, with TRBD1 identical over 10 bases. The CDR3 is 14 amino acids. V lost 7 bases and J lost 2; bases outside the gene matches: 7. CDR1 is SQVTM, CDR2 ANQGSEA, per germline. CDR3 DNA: TGCAGCGGCCGGGACAGGGGACCTCAAGAGACCCAGTACTTC. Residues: CSGRDRGPQETQYF.

This CDR3 reads CASSLNRGADEQYF. DNA for the CDR3: TGCGCCAGCAGCCTCAATCGGGGGGCGGACGAGCAGTACTTC. V is TRBV5-1 and J is TRBJ2-7; D may be TRBD2 (7 bases). Germline V gene data show CDR1 as SGHRS and CDR2 as YFSETQ. The CDR3 loop spans 14 amino acids. V was clipped by 4 bases and J by 5 bases, with 16 bases between them.

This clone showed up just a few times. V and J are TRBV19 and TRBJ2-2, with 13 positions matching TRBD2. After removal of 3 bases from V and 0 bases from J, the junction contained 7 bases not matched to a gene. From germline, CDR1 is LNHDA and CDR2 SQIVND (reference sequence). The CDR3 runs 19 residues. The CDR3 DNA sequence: TGTGCCAGTAGTATCCAACTAGCGGGAGGGCGATCGAACACCGGGGAGCTGTTTTTT. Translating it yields CASSIQLAGGRSNTGELFF.

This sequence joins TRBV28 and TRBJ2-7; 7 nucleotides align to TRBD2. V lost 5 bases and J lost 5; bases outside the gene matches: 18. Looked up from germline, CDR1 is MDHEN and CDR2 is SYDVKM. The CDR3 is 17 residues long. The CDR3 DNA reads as TGTGCCAGCAGTGGGTGGGCTAAAGTGGGAGGGTTCCACGAGCAGTACTTC. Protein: CASSGWAKVGGFHEQYF.

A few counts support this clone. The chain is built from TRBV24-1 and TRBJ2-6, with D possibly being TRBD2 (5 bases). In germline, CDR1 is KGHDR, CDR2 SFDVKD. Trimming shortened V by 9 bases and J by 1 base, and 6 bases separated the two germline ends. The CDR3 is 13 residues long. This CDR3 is CATGESGANVLTF. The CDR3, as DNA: TGTGCCACCGGGGAGTCTGGGGCCAACGTCCTGACTTTC.

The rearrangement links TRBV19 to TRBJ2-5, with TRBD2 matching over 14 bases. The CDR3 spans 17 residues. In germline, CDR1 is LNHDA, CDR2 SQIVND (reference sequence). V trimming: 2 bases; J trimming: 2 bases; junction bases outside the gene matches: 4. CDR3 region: CASSIRLAGGMQETQYF. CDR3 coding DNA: TGTGCCAGTAGTATAAGACTAGCGGGAGGGATGCAAGAGACCCAGTACTTC.

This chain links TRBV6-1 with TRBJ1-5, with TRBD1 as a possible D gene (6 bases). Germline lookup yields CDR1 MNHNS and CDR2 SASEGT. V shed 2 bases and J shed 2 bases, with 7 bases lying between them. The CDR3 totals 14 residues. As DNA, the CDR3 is TGTGCCAGCAGTGAACAGGGGCGCAATCAGCCCCAGCATTTT. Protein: CASSEQGRNQPQHF.

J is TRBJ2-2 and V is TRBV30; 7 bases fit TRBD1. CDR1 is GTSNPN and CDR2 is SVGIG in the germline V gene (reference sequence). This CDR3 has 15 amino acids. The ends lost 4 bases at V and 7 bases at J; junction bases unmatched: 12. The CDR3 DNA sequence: TGTGCCTGGACCCGACAGGGAAAAGATGTCGGGGAGCTGTTTTTT. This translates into CAWTRQGKDVGELFF.

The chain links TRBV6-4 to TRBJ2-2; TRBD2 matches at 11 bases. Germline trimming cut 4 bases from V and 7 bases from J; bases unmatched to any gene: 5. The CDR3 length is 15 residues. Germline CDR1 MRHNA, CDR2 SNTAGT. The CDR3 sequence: CASSATSGTSGELFF. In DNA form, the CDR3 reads TGTGCCAGCAGTGCGACTAGCGGGACGAGCGGGGAGCTGTTTTTT.

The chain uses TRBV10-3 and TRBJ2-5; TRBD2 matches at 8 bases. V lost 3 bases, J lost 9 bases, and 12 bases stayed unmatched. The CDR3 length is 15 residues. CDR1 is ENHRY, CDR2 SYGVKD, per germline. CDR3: CAISDSIDRRGAQYF. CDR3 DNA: TGTGCCATCAGTGATTCTATCGACAGGCGGGGGGCCCAGTACTTC.

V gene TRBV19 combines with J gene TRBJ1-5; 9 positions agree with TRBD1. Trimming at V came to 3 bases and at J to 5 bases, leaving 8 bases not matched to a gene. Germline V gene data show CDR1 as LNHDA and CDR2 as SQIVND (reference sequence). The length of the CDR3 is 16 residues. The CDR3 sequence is CASSMLGQGLDQPQHF. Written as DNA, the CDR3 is TGTGCCAGTAGTATGCTCGGACAGGGGTTGGATCAGCCCCAGCATTTT.

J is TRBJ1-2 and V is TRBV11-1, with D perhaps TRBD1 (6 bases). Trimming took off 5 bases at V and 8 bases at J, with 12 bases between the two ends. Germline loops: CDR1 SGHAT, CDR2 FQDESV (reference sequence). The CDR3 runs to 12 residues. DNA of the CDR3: TGTGCCAGCAGCCTAGGACAGAAGGGCTACACCTTC. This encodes CASSLGQKGYTF.

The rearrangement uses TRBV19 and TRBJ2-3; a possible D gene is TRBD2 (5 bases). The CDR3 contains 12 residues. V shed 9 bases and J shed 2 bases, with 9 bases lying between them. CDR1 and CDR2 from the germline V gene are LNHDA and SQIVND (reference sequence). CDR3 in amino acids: CASRGNTDTQYF. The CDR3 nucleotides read TGTGCCAGCCGGGGTAACACAGATACGCAGTATTTT.

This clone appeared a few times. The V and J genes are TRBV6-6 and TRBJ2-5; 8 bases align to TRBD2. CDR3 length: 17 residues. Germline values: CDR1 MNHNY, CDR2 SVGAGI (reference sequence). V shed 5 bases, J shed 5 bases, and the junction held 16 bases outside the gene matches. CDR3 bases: TGTGCCAGCAGTCGGAGGGCTAGCGGGTGGCAGGATGAGACCCAGTACTTC. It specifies CASSRRASGWQDETQYF.